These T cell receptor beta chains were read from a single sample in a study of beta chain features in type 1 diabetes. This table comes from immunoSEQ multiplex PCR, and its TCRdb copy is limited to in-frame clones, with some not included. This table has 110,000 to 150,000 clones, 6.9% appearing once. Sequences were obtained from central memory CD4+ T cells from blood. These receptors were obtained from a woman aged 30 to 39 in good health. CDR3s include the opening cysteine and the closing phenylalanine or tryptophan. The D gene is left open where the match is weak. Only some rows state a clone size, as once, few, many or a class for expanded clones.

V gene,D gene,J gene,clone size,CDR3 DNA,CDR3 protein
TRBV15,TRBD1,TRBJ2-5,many,TGTGCCACCAGCAGAGGGGACAGTCAAGAGACCCAGTACTTC,CATSRGDSQETQYF
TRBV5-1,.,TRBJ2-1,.,TGCGCCAGCAGCCCCGACAGTTACAATGAGCAGTTCTTC,CASSPDSYNEQFF
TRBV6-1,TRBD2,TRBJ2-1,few,TGTGCCAGCTCCGGGACTAGAGGATTCAATGAGCAGTTCTTC,CASSGTRGFNEQFF
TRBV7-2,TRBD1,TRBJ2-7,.,TGTGCCAGCAGCGAAGGGACAGGGGGCCCCTACGAGCAGTACTTC,CASSEGTGGPYEQYF
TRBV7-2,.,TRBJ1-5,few,TGTGCCAGCAGCACCCAGTACGATCAGCCCCAGCATTTT,CASSTQYDQPQHF
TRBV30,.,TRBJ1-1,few,TGTGCCTGGAGCAGGGCGAACACTGAAGCTTTCTTT,CAWSRANTEAFF
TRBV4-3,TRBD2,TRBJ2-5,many,TGCGCCAGCAGCCCCGGACTAGCGGGAGGCCGTGGGACCCAGTACTTC,CASSPGLAGGRGTQYF
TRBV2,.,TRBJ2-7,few,TGTGCCAGCAGTGAAAGGGAGCTATCCTACGAGCAGTACTTC,CASSERELSYEQYF
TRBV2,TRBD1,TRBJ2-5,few,TGTGCCAGCAGGGATGGGACAGGGAAAGAGACCCAGTACTTC,CASRDGTGKETQYF
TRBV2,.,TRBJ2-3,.,TGTGCCAGCAGTGCGAGCGGATTAGATAGGGATACGCAGTATTTT,CASSASGLDRDTQYF
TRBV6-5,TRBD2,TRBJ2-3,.,TGTGCCAGCAGTTCAGCGACTAGCGGGAGTTTCGATACGCAGTATTTT,CASSSATSGSFDTQYF
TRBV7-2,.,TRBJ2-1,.,TGTGCCAGCGTACTTCAGGCTAGCGCCTACAATGAGCAGTTCTTC,CASVLQASAYNEQFF
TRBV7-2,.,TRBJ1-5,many,TGTGCCAGCAGCTTAGACAGCAAGGCGCCCCAGCATTTT,CASSLDSKAPQHF
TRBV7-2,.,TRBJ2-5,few,TGTGCCAGCAGCTACCAAACAGGGTACCAAGAGACCCAGTACTTC,CASSYQTGYQETQYF
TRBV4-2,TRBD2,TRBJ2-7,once,TGTGCCAGCAGCTCGGGGAGCGGGAGGTCCTACTACGAGCAGTACTTC,CASSSGSGRSYYEQYF
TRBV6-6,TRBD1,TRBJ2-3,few,TGTGCCAGCAGCCGAGGACAGGGAGCAGATACGCAGTATTTT,CASSRGQGADTQYF
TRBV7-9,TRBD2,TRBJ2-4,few,TGTGCCAGCAGCTCGGGACTAGCGGGGTTAGCCAAAAACATTCAGTACTTC,CASSSGLAGLAKNIQYF
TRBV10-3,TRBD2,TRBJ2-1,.,TGTGCCATCAGTGAGCGGGAGGGGGTCAATGAGCAGTTCTTC,CAISEREGVNEQFF
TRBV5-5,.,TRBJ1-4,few,TGTGCCAGCAGCCAGCGACAGGAAAAACTGTTTTTT,CASSQRQEKLFF
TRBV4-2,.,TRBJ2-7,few,TGTGCCAGCAGCCAAGATCTAAATGAAAACGAGCAGTACTTC,CASSQDLNENEQYF
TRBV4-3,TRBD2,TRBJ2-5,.,TGCGCCAGCAGCCTCGGGGCGGGAGGGGCAGAGACCCAGTACTTC,CASSLGAGGAETQYF
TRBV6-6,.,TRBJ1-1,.,TGTGCCAGCAGTTACCAGGGAAGCACTGAAGCTTTCTTT,CASSYQGSTEAFF
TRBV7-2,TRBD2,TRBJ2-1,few,TGTGCCAGCAGCCCCGGACTAGACGGCAATGAGCAGTTCTTC,CASSPGLDGNEQFF
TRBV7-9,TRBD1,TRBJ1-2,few,TGTGCCAGCAGCTTAGCCGGGACAGGGTCTCTCTATGGCTACACCTTC,CASSLAGTGSLYGYTF
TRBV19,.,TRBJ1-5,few,TGTGCCAGTAGTGTCAGGGCGATGCTTAGCAATCAGCCCCAGCATTTT,CASSVRAMLSNQPQHF
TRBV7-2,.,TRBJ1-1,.,TGTGCCAGCAGCTTCGGGGGGCCGAACACTGAAGCTTTCTTT,CASSFGGPNTEAFF
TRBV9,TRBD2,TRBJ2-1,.,TGTGCCAGCAGCGTAGTTAGCGGGAGCGGGGATGAGCAGTTCTTC,CASSVVSGSGDEQFF
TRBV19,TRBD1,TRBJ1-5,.,TGTGCCAGTAGTGTTGACAGGGCCCAGCCCCAGCATTTT,CASSVDRAQPQHF
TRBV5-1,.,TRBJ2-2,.,TGCGCCAGCAGTGAGGGAGGCCTTGGCGGGGAGCTGTTTTTT,CASSEGGLGGELFF
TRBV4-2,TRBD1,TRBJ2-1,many,TGTGCCAGCAGCCACGGGACAGTAGGGGACGATGAGCAGTTCTTC,CASSHGTVGDDEQFF
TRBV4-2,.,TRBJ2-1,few,TGTGCCAGCAGCCAAGTTAGCAAGAATGAGCAGTTCTTC,CASSQVSKNEQFF
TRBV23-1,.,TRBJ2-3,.,TGCGCCAGCATAGTCGATACGCAGTATTTT,CASIVDTQYF
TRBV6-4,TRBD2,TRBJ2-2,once,TGTGCCAGCAAGACAAGGACTAGCGGGAGGAACACCGGGGAGCTGTTTTTT,CASKTRTSGRNTGELFF
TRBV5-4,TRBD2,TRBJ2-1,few,TGTGCCAGCAGTACCGGGACTAGCGGAAACAATGAGCAGTTCTTC,CASSTGTSGNNEQFF
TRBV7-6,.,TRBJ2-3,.,TGTGCCAGCCGCCCCCGGAGCACAGATACGCAGTATTTT,CASRPRSTDTQYF
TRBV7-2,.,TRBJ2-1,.,TGTGCCAGCAGCTCAGCCAAATCCTCCTACAATGAGCAGTTCTTC,CASSSAKSSYNEQFF
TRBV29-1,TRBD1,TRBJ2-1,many,TGCAGCGGGGTGGGACAGAGGATTTACAATGAGCAGTTCTTC,CSGVGQRIYNEQFF
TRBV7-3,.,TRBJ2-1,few,TGTGCCAGCAGCTTATGGGCTACAGGGTACAATGAGCAGTTCTTC,CASSLWATGYNEQFF
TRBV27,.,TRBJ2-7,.,TGTGCCAGCAGTTTGTCCACAAGATACGAGCAGTACTTC,CASSLSTRYEQYF
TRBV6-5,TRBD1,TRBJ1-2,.,TGTGCCAGCAGCCAACAGGGGGCTGGTGGCTACACCTTC,CASSQQGAGGYTF
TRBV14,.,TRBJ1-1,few,TGTGCCAGCAGCCAATCAGTCAGGTCCGCACTGAGATTT,CASSQSVRSALRF
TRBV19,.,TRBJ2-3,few,TGTGCCAGTAGTCCCTCCCAGGGGTACACAGATACGCAGTATTTT,CASSPSQGYTDTQYF
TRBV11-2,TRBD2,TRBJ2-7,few,TGTGCCAGCAGCTTAGGGAGCGGGAGTGTAGACGAGCAGTACTTC,CASSLGSGSVDEQYF
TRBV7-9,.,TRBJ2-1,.,TGTGCCAGCAGCTTAGCATCGCGGTACAATGAGCAGTTCTTC,CASSLASRYNEQFF
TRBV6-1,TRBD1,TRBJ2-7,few,TGTGCCAGCAGTGGGGGACAGGGCCACGAGCAGTACTTC,CASSGGQGHEQYF
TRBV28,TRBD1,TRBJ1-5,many,TGTGCCAGCCGTGTGTTGGGCAGGGGGAATAGCAATCAGCCCCAGCATTTT,CASRVLGRGNSNQPQHF
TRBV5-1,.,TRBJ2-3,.,TGCGCCAGCAGCTTCTCCGGTATTGGCACAGATACGCAGTATTTT,CASSFSGIGTDTQYF
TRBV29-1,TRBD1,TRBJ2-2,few,TGCAGCGTTATGGGACAGGGGTCGGACACCGGGGAGCTGTTTTTT,CSVMGQGSDTGELFF